This T cell receptor (beta chain) is drawn from a study of CD8 T cells in Susac syndrome (dated by TCRdb to between 2018 and 2020). For context, the study as a whole: The study used repertoire sequencing to test whether antigen drove CD8+ T cell activation and differentiation in Susac syndrome. General findings and caveats noted by the study authors: The number of individuals in the TCR sequencing and HLA analysis was acknowledged as relatively small.

With respect to this clonotype: Its antigen is still unknown. No per-base quality is available; no much larger clone lies one base away.

High-throughput TCR beta sequencing profiled peripheral blood CD8+ and CD4+ T cells from healthy donors, Susac syndrome patients and multiple sclerosis patients. The healthy donors served as controls matched for age and sex. Bulk CD8+ and CD4+ T cells were purified magnetically by negative isolation, whereas CD8+ TEMRA cells were enriched by FACS. Blood was drawn into EDTA tubes, processed within 24 hours, and PBMCs were isolated by density gradient centrifugation. PBMCs intended for TCR sequencing were frozen in liquid nitrogen and were later thawed in a 37 degrees C water bath. The sorted or isolated CD4+, CD8+ and CD8+ TEMRA cells reached a purity of at least 90%. RNA was extracted using the RNeasy kit, and about 0.45 to 1 ug of the RNA was reverse transcribed with random hexamers. The immunoSEQ multiplex PCR assay, which covers 54 Vbeta and 13 Jbeta segments, was used to amplify TCR beta CDR3 regions. PCR amplification bias was corrected using a synthetic template baseline for primer optimization and computational correction. The authors' analysis ran thus. Reads were annotated to V, D and J genes according to IMGT and were analyzed with immunoSEQ Analyzer, with only productive sequences retained. To calculate clonality, Shannon entropy was normalized by log2 of the number of productive unique sequences and then subtracted from one. For each patient and control, public and private clones were evaluated among the 100 most prevalent clones. A clone was defined as Susac-specific if it was absent from the healthy and MS cohorts, from roughly 990 published viral clones and from other ImmuneACCESS disease sequences. TCRdb handled the public reads itself, with Q25 trimming in fastp and clone calling in MiXCR, and kept productive beta chains. Entries are consolidated by CDR3 protein sequence, retaining the most common genes and DNA. Clone size and V and J calls follow TCRdb, not the original study. The sample table lists some 170,000 distinct CDR3 sequences, over 85% of them with a count of one. The ten largest clones take up around 0.13% of the sample.

From cysteine to phenylalanine, the CDR3 is 15 amino acids long. Only the CDR3 part of the read is kept: 45 bases, read in frame from the first base. Taken from the germline V gene, the CDR1 and CDR2 loops are SGHRS and YFSETQ. Cut back by 3 bases and 13 bases, the V and J ends lie 24 bases apart. This receptor chain uses TRBV5-1 and TRBJ2-3; possibly the D gene is TRBD2, per 5 matching bases. The clonotype was recovered from a human donor in good health. Sequencing used CD4+ T cells from PBMCs. The CDR3 loop reads CASSSLGGDRTGKYF. The sequenced DNA is TGCGCCAGCAGCTCCCTAGGTGGTGACCGGACCGGGAAGTATTTT.